This TCR beta chain was recovered during a study of cytomegalovirus exposure and HLA in healthy donors. The study's findings and limits: A later analysis linked a missense DCLRE1C variant to TCR beta V- and J-gene trimming. Cytomegalovirus-associated TCR beta chains were listed, numbering 164.

It was with 60 Vbeta and 13 Jbeta primers that the PCR ran. This table comes from immunoSEQ multiplex PCR, and its TCRdb copy is limited to in-frame clones, with some not included. Seen here are about 120,000 clones, 75% to 85% observed once, and the top ten hold 4% to 5.5%. Nominally healthy donors were sampled, though unrecorded immune exposures were likely. To note about this clone: Its antigen is as yet unknown.

The clonotype was recovered from a man aged 30 to 45 in good health and CMV-seropositive. Sequencing used PBMCs.

CDR3: CASSQVNRGEVYGYTF. CDR3 nucleotides: TGCGCCAGCAGCCAAGTCAACAGGGGGGAAGTCTATGGCTACACCTTC. The J gene is TRBJ1-2, the V gene TRBV4-3; TRBD1 agrees at 8 bases. Germline CDR1 is LGHNA and CDR2 is YSLEER. CDR3 size: 16 residues. The V and J ends lost 1 base and 4 bases, in that order; junction bases with no gene match: 8.